Listed below are T cell receptor beta chains from one sample, sequenced in a study of cytomegalovirus exposure and HLA in healthy donors. Produced via immunoSEQ multiplex PCR; TCRdb's table is partial and in-frame only. The table records around 210,000 clones, 75% to 85% of them present only once. Sequenced input: PBMCs. The source of these receptors is a male donor in good health and CMV-seropositive. Each CDR3 is given with its conserved first and last residue. Each record gives: V gene, J gene, D gene, clone size, CDR3 DNA, CDR3 protein. D genes are given only for firm matches. Size is stated for part of the rows, as once, few or many counts, or as a class when the clone is expanded.

>TRBV7-2|TRBJ2-5|-|-
TGTGCCAGCAGCTTTACGGGGGAGCCACAAGAGACCCAGTACTTC
CASSFTGEPQETQYF
>TRBV7-2|TRBJ1-4|-|-
TGTGCCAGCAGCTTAGTAGGGGTAGGAAAACTGTTTTTT
CASSLVGVGKLFF
>TRBV7-2|TRBJ2-7|TRBD1|once
TGTGCCAGCAGCTTAGGGGGACAGGTGTACGAGCAGTACTTC
CASSLGGQVYEQYF
>TRBV7-9|TRBJ2-7|-|-
TGTGCCAGCAGCTTGACAGCCTACGAGCAGTACTTC
CASSLTAYEQYF
>TRBV10-3|TRBJ2-5|-|-
TGTGCCATCAGTGATCCCCCTAGGATCCAAGAGACCCAGTACTTC
CAISDPPRIQETQYF
>TRBV25-1|TRBJ1-3|TRBD1|-
TGTGCCAGCAGCACCAACAGGGGAAACGGAAACACCATATATTTT
CASSTNRGNGNTIYF
>TRBV25-1|TRBJ1-2|-|-
TGTGCCAGCACCTCAAAGGGGGACCCCGACTATGGCTACACCTTC
CASTSKGDPDYGYTF
>TRBV19|TRBJ2-3|TRBD1|-
TGTGCCAGTAGCCAGACAGGGGATGTAGATACGCAGTATTTT
CASSQTGDVDTQYF
>TRBV28|TRBJ2-2|-|-
TGTGCCAGCCTTCGTGTCCCGGACACCGGGGAGCTGTTTTTT
CASLRVPDTGELFF
>TRBV9|TRBJ2-2|TRBD1|-
TGTGCCAGCAGCGTAGGCAGGGACAGCAGGGAGCTGTTTTTT
CASSVGRDSRELFF
>TRBV11-3|TRBJ2-3|TRBD1|-
TGTGCCAGCAGCGGAGCAGGGGGAGATACGCAGTATTTT
CASSGAGGDTQYF
>TRBV23-1|TRBJ1-2|TRBD1|-
TGCGCCAGACAGACACGGGACAGGGGATCATATGGCTACACCTTC
CARQTRDRGSYGYTF
>TRBV10-2|TRBJ2-3|-|-
TGCGCCACCTCCAAGACTAGCACAGATACGCAGTATTTT
CATSKTSTDTQYF
>TRBV7-6|TRBJ2-1|-|-
TGTGCCAGCAGCTTAACAGGGACGTACAATGAGCAGTTCTTC
CASSLTGTYNEQFF
>TRBV6-6|TRBJ1-1|TRBD1|-
TGTGCCAGCAGGAAACAGGGGGCGACTGAAGCTTTCTTT
CASRKQGATEAFF
>TRBV4-2|TRBJ1-1|TRBD1|few
TGTGCCAGCAGCCTGGCCGGGACAGCACACACTGAAGCTTTCTTT
CASSLAGTAHTEAFF
>TRBV7-2|TRBJ1-1|-|few
TGTGCCAGCAGCCCCCCCGACAGCTACATGAACACTGAAGCTTTCTTT
CASSPPDSYMNTEAFF
>TRBV20-1|TRBJ1-1|-|-
TGCAGTGCCCGTTACGGCACTGAAGCTTTCTTT
CSARYGTEAFF
>TRBV4-3|TRBJ1-6|-|-
TGCGCCAGCAGCAACGCACAGAGAAAGGATTCACCCCTCCACTTT
CASSNAQRKDSPLHF
>TRBV11-3|TRBJ2-2|TRBD2|-
TGTGCCAGCAGCTTCGGGACTAGCGAGTACACCGGGGAGCTGTTTTTT
CASSFGTSEYTGELFF
>TRBV4-3|TRBJ2-1|-|-
TGCGCCAGCAGCCAGGCAGCTAGCAGCTCCTACAATGAGCAGTTCTTC
CASSQAASSSYNEQFF
>TRBV7-2|TRBJ1-1|-|-
TGTGCCAGCAGCTTGGGGGACTTGAACACTGAAGCTTTCTTT
CASSLGDLNTEAFF
>TRBV6-6|TRBJ1-5|TRBD1|-
TGTGCCAGCAGTTCGACAGGGTTAGCGGGCAATCAGCCCCAGCATTTT
CASSSTGLAGNQPQHF
>TRBV5-1|TRBJ2-5|-|-
TGCGCCAGCAGGGTCGGCCAAGAGACCCAGTACTTC
CASRVGQETQYF
>TRBV7-2|TRBJ2-7|-|once
TGTGCCAGCAGCTTAGATGGTCTAGTGGGAGGCGAGCAGTACTTC
CASSLDGLVGGEQYF
>TRBV5-1|TRBJ2-3|TRBD1|-
TGCGCCAGCAGAGGGGGCTCGAACACAGATACGCAGTATTTT
CASRGGSNTDTQYF
>TRBV28|TRBJ2-5|TRBD2|-
TGTGCCAGCACCCCCAGGCCGGCTAGCGGGAGTGAGACCCAGTACTTC
CASTPRPASGSETQYF
>TRBV29-1|TRBJ2-7|-|-
TGCAGCCCCCCGGCGGGCCCTGCCTACGAGCAGTACTTC
CSPPAGPAYEQYF
>TRBV7-7|TRBJ2-3|TRBD2|-
TGTGCTAGCAGCTTAGAGGGAGGGGGCACAGATACGCAGTATTTT
CASSLEGGGTDTQYF
>TRBV10-3|TRBJ1-4|TRBD1|-
TGTGCCATCAGTGAGTCAGGGGGCTGGTTGTTTTTT
CAISESGGWLFF
>TRBV5-6|TRBJ1-6|TRBD1|-
TGTGCCAGCAGCCCATTGGGACAGGACTATAATTCACCCCTCCACTTT
CASSPLGQDYNSPLHF
>TRBV7-9|TRBJ2-7|TRBD2|-
TGTTCCAGCAGCACCGAGTGGACTAGCGGGAGGAACGAGCAGTACTTC
CSSSTEWTSGRNEQYF
>TRBV14|TRBJ2-7|-|-
TGTGCCAGCAGCCAAGATGGTAGCCTCCAGTACTTC
CASSQDGSLQYF
>TRBV9|TRBJ2-7|-|-
TGTGCCAGCAGCGTAGGCCGATCCTCCGAGCAGTACTTC
CASSVGRSSEQYF
>TRBV11-2|TRBJ1-2|TRBD1|-
TGTGCCAGCAGCCCCTTACGGTCCCCGGGACAGGGTGTGGGCTACACCTTC
CASSPLRSPGQGVGYTF
>TRBV28|TRBJ1-2|TRBD1|once
TGTGCCAGCAGTCAGACAGGGGTTGATGGCTACACCTTC
CASSQTGVDGYTF
>TRBV5-4|TRBJ1-2|TRBD1|-
TGTGCCAGCAGTCGAGCCGTGGGACAGGGATATGATGGCTACACCTTC
CASSRAVGQGYDGYTF
>TRBV11-3|TRBJ2-3|TRBD2|-
TGTGCCAGCAGCTTAAGCGGGGGGGCCCCCACAGATACGCAGTATTTT
CASSLSGGAPTDTQYF
>TRBV9|TRBJ2-7|TRBD2|-
TGTGCCAGCAGCCCAGACCCGGGACTAACCTACGAGCAGTACTTC
CASSPDPGLTYEQYF
>TRBV28|TRBJ2-7|-|-
TGTGCCAGCAGTCTACTGACTACCGACTACGAGCAGTACTTC
CASSLLTTDYEQYF
>TRBV29-1|TRBJ2-7|TRBD2|few
TGCAGCGTTGAAGGACTAGCGGGGTCCTACGAGCAGTACTTC
CSVEGLAGSYEQYF
>TRBV30|TRBJ2-7|-|-
TGTGCCTGGAGCGGCAGGAATCCCTACGAGCAGTACTTC
CAWSGRNPYEQYF
>TRBV10-3|TRBJ2-7|-|few
TGTGCCATCAGTGAGTCGAGTGCGGCCGGCGAGCAGTACTTC
CAISESSAAGEQYF
>TRBV5-1|TRBJ2-1|TRBD2|-
TGCGCCAGCAGCCCCGGACTAGCGGACTACAATGAGCAGTTCTTC
CASSPGLADYNEQFF
>TRBV30|TRBJ1-1|-|-
TGTGCCTGGGCTCGCAGGGGGAACACTGAAGCTTTCTTT
CAWARRGNTEAFF
>TRBV28|TRBJ1-5|TRBD1|once
TGTGCCAGCAGTCTCCAGACAGGGCACTCGCCTTATCTGCCCCAGCATTTT
CASSLQTGHSPYLPQHF
>TRBV28|TRBJ2-5|TRBD1|few
TGTGCCAGCACCAGCAACAGGGGAAAGGATGAGACCCAGTACTTC
CASTSNRGKDETQYF
>TRBV14|TRBJ2-1|-|-
TGTGCCAGCAGCCCAGGGGTTCTATTCTACAATGAGCAGTTCTTC
CASSPGVLFYNEQFF
>TRBV7-6|TRBJ1-1|TRBD1|once
TGTGCCAGCAGATCGACAGGGATGAACACTGAAGCTTTCTTT
CASRSTGMNTEAFF
>TRBV5-6|TRBJ2-3|-|-
TGTGCCAGCAGCCGCGGGTTCCACACAGATACGCAGTATTTT
CASSRGFHTDTQYF
>TRBV7-7|TRBJ2-4|TRBD1|-
TGTGCCAGCAGCGCCGATATCGGGGACAGGGCAAACATTCAGTACTTC
CASSADIGDRANIQYF
>TRBV18|TRBJ1-1|-|-
TGTGCCAGCTCACCGGACTCCGTCCGCATGAACACTGAAGCTTTCTTT
CASSPDSVRMNTEAFF
>TRBV5-5|TRBJ2-2|-|-
TGTGCCAGCAGCCCAGAGGGGGGGAGGAACACCGGGGAGCTGTTTTTT
CASSPEGGRNTGELFF
>TRBV5-1|TRBJ2-1|TRBD2|once
TGCGCCAGCAGCCTAGGAGCGGGAGGCTATTTCCAGTTCTTC
CASSLGAGGYFQFF
>TRBV5-1|TRBJ2-5|-|-
TGCGCCAGCAGTCCAGACTCTGGGACCCAGTACTTC
CASSPDSGTQYF
>TRBV14|TRBJ2-2|-|-
TGTGCCAGCAGCCCTAGCGATTCGAACACCGGGGAGCTGTTTTTT
CASSPSDSNTGELFF
>TRBV4-2|TRBJ1-1|TRBD1|-
TGTGCCAGCAGCCAAGCAAGGACGGGACAGGGAAGCTTAAACACTGAAGCTTTCTTT
CASSQARTGQGSLNTEAFF